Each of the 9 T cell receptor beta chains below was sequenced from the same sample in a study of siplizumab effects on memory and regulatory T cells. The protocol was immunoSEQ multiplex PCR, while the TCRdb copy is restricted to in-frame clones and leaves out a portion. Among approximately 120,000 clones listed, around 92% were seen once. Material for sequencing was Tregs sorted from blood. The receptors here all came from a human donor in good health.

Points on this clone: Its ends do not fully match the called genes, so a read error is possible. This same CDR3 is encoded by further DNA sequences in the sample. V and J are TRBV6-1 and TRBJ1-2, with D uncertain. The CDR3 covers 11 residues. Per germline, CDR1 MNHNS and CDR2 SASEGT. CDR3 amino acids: CASSERGTLNF. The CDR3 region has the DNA TGTGCCAGCAGTGAGCGAGGAACACTAAACTTC.

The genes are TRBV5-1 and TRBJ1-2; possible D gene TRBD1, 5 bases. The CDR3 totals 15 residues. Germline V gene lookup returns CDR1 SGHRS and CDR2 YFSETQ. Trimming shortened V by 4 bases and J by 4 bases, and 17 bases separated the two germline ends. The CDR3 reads CASSDLGGHPYGYTF. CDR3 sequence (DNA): TGCGCCAGCAGCGATCTTGGTGGACACCCCTATGGCTACACCTTC.

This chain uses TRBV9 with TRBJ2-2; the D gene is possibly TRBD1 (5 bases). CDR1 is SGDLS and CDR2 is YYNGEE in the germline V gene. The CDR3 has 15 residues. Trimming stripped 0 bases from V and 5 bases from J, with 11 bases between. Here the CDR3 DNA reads TGTGCCAGCAGCGTAGAACCAGGGTGGACCGGGGAGCTGTTTTTT. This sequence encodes CASSVEPGWTGELFF.

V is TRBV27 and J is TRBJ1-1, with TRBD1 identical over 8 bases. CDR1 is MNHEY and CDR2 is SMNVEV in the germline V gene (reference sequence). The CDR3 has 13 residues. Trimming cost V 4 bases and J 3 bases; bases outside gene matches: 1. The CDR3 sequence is CASSSGQDTEAFF. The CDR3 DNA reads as TGTGCCAGCAGTTCGGGACAGGACACTGAAGCTTTCTTT.

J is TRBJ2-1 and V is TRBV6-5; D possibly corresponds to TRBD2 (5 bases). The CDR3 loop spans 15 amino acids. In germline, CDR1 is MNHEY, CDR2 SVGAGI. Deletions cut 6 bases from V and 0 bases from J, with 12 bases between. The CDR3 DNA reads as TGTGCCAGCAGAACGCTTGGGAGCTCCTACAATGAGCAGTTCTTC. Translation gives CASRTLGSSYNEQFF.

As DNA, the CDR3 is TGTGCCAGCAGCGTAGCTGGGGGACAGGGATTCCACGAGCAGTACTTC. It codes for CASSVAGGQGFHEQYF. The rearrangement links TRBV9 to TRBJ2-7, with 9 bases aligning to TRBD1. Per the germline V gene, CDR1 is SGDLS and CDR2 is YYNGEE. The V segment lost 0 bases and the J segment 5 bases; nucleotides outside the gene matches: 9. This CDR3 is 16 amino acids long.

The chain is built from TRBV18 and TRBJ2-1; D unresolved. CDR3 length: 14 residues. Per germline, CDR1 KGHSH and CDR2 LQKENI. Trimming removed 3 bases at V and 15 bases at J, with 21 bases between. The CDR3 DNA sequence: TGTGCCAGCTCACCCGTTACGTTACAGCCTCGTGCGTTCTTC. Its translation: CASSPVTLQPRAFF.

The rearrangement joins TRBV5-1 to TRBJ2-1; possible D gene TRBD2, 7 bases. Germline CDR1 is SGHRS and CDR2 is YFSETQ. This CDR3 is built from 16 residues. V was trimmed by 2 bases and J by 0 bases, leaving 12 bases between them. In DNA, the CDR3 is TGCGCCAGCAGCTTCCGGGGGGCGGGCTCCTACAATGAGCAGTTCTTC. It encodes CASSFRGAGSYNEQFF.

The DNA of the CDR3 is TGTGCCACCAGCAGAGGTAGAGGGAGTCAAGAGACCCAGTACTTC. Protein product: CATSRGRGSQETQYF. The chain carries TRBV15 and TRBJ2-5, with D tentatively TRBD2 (5 bases). Trimming cost V 1 base and J 2 bases, with 11 bases left between them. Germline lookup yields CDR1 LNHNV and CDR2 YYDKDF (reference sequence). The CDR3 sequence is 15 residues long.